This T cell receptor beta chain was sequenced in a study of cytomegalovirus exposure and HLA in healthy donors. General study findings and limits: In vitro, a few CMV-associated chains proved specific for CMV antigens. With later analysis, a missense DCLRE1C variant became linked to TCR beta V- and J-gene trimming.

V was clipped by 0 bases and J by 0 bases, with 15 bases between them. The CDR3 runs 17 residues. CDR1 is MNHEY, CDR2 SMNVEV, per germline (reference sequence). In the case of this clone: Its antigen is currently unknown.

In the PCR, 60 Vbeta and 13 Jbeta primers were used. Data came from immunoSEQ multiplex PCR; TCRdb stores just in-frame clones and leaves some out. The table lists some 130,000 clones, around 79% of them singletons. The chain is built from TRBV27 and TRBJ2-7, with a weak D call TRBD2 (6 bases). The TCR originated in a female donor in good health and CMV-seronegative. Sequenced sample: PBMCs. CDR3 in amino acids: CASSLSPGREYSYEQYF. DNA of the CDR3: TGTGCCAGCAGTTTATCGCCCGGGCGGGAATACTCCTACGAGCAGTACTTC.